This TCR beta chain was sequenced during a study of T cell responses to AZD1222 COVID-19 vaccine. General study results and limits: With dominance at 160-218 and 743-854, vaccine-associated CD4 TCRs spanned spike. The repertoires were collected only after the peak T cell response.

TCRdb's table, derived via immunoSEQ multiplex PCR, lists solely in-frame clones and lacks some. Of over 100,000 clones in the sample, approximately 87% are singletons; the top ten hold roughly 3.6%. Comments on this clone: The antigen remains undetermined.

This receptor was identified in an adult in good health. The starting material was peripheral blood, obtained on day 0 of AZD1222 vaccination.

The CDR3 nucleotides are TGCGCCAGCAGCCAAATTCATTGGGACAGGCTTTTGGCAGGAAACACCATATATTTT. Translating it yields CASSQIHWDRLLAGNTIYF. V is TRBV4-1 and J is TRBJ1-3, with 8 bases aligning to TRBD1. This CDR3 has 19 residues. J was trimmed by 4 bases and V by 2 bases; bases with no gene match: 16. Germline CDR1 and CDR2: MGHRA and YSYEKL.